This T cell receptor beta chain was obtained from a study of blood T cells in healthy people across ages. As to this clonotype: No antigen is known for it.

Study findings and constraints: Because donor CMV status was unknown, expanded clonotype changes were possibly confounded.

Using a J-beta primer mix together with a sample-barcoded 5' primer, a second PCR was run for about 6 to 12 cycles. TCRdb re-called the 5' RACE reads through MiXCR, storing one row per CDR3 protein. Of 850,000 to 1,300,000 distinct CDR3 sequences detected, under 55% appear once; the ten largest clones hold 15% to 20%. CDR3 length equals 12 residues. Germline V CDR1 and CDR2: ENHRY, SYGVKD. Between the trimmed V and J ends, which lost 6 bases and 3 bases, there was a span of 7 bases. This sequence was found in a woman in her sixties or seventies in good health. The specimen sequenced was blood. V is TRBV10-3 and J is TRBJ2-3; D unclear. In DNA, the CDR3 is TGTGCCATCAGGGGCCGGACAGATACGCAGTATTTT. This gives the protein CAIRGRTDTQYF.